One and the same sample provided the 8 T cell receptor beta chains below, sequenced in a study of blood T cell repertoires in COVID-19 (dated by TCRdb to 2020 to 2022). The library was made by the immunoSEQ multiplex PCR assay. The table was pulled from immuneACCESS by TCRdb, which kept in-frame rearrangements only. Such tables lose some clones; where checked, under half of the loss comes from unresolved V genes, and the rest has no known cause. The sample table contains 45,000 or so clones; only one count was recorded for approximately 90% of them. The top ten clones comprise roughly a tenth of the sample. Sequenced material: peripheral blood. The receptors were gathered from a woman older than 75 with active COVID-19.

The V call is TRBV3-1 (or the pseudogene TRBV3-2), the J call TRBJ1-1; TRBD1 is a possible D gene (5 bases). The germline CDR1 and CDR2 sequences are LGHDT and YNNKEL (reference sequence). The CDR3 has 18 amino acids. V dropped 2 bases and J dropped 1 base, with 20 bases sitting between them. CDR3 nucleotides: TGTGCCAGCAGCCAACGGTCACGACAGACAAATCCGAACACTGAAGCTTTCTTT. Translated: CASSQRSRQTNPNTEAFF.

This chain links TRBV19 with TRBJ1-5, with D perhaps TRBD1 (5 bases). The germline V gene has CDR1 LNHDA and CDR2 SQIVND (reference sequence). This CDR3 is built from 14 residues. Trimming removed 9 bases from V and 1 base from J, with 13 bases in between. CDR3 DNA: TGTGCCAGCACCGGACAAACAAGCAATCAGCCCCAGCATTTT. Residues: CASTGQTSNQPQHF.

In this sample, this clone turned up a few times. The V gene is TRBV2, the J gene TRBJ1-5, with D hard to call. V was clipped by 4 bases and J by 4 bases, with 17 bases between them. Germline-derived CDR1 and CDR2 are SNHLY and FYNNEI. CDR3 length: 16 amino acids. As DNA, the CDR3 is TGTGCCAGCAGTGTCATTGGGCCCCCGGGAAATCAGCCCCAGCATTTT. The encoded protein is CASSVIGPPGNQPQHF.

This chain connects TRBV6-2 or TRBV6-3 to TRBJ2-7; D might be TRBD2 (5 bases). The CDR3 extends over 15 amino acids. CDR1 and CDR2 (germline): MNHEY, SVGEGT. The germline V and J ends were trimmed by 4 bases and 0 bases, with 13 bases remaining between them. CDR3 DNA sequence: TGTGCCAGCAGTTTATCGTCTGGGAGCTCCTACGAGCAGTACTTC. The encoded protein is CASSLSSGSSYEQYF.

V is TRBV2 and J is TRBJ1-2; possible D gene TRBD1, 6 bases. V dropped 4 bases and J dropped 7 bases, with 16 bases sitting between them. Germline V lookup: CDR1 SNHLY, CDR2 FYNNEI. This CDR3 has 14 residues. CDR3 DNA: TGTGCCAGCAGTGTGGTCCTACTAGGGGGTGGCTACACCTTC. Its protein is CASSVVLLGGGYTF.

The chain joins TRBV7-2 to TRBJ2-1; TRBD2 aligns across 10 bases. V gave up 5 bases and J gave up 7 bases; unmatched junction bases: 11. This CDR3 contains 16 residues. Germline V gene lookup returns CDR1 SGHTA and CDR2 FQGNSA. CDR3 bases: TGTGCCAGCAGCACCCTTAGCGGGGGGAATCGGAATGAGCAGTTCTTC. Its translation is CASSTLSGGNRNEQFF.

CDR3 sequence reads: CAWSVQDRSTDTQYF. CDR3 DNA sequence: TGTGCCTGGAGTGTACAAGACAGGTCCACAGATACGCAGTATTTT. V usage is TRBV30 and J usage is TRBJ2-3; TRBD1 might be the D (6 bases). V lost 0 bases, J lost 2 bases, and 12 bases lay in between. Germline V CDR1 and CDR2: GTSNPN, SVGIG (reference sequence). The CDR3 has 15 residues.

The chain joins TRBV6-5 to TRBJ2-3, with 14 positions matching TRBD2. J gave up 5 bases and V 6 bases, and 4 bases lay outside the gene matches. Germline V lookup: CDR1 MNHEY, CDR2 SVGAGI. This CDR3 comprises 15 residues. The CDR3 DNA sequence: TGTGCCAGCAGAAAGACTAGCGGGGGGGGAGATACGCAGTATTTT. Its translation is CASRKTSGGGDTQYF.